This TCR beta chain was identified in a study of blood T cell repertoires in COVID-19. Study in general: The cDNA or gDNA used as material had been derived from T cells, B-cell-depleted T cells, or PBMCs.

Followed longitudinally, the Seattle patients had been enrolled during active infection. In the original processing: Reference gene primer amplification gave nucleated cell count estimates. Clones were read by immunoSEQ multiplex PCR, and TCRdb kept only the in-frame ones, dropping some. V and J calls plus clone size are reproduced from that table; the DNA served to infer D and trimming. The sample holds about 480,000 clones, about 91% seen once. The CDR3 is made up of 15 amino acids. The germline V and J ends were trimmed by 6 bases and 2 bases, with 15 bases remaining between them. The V gene's germline CDR1 is ENHRY and CDR2 SYGVKD.

This sequence originates from a woman between 45 and 65 years old with COVID-19, enrolled during active disease. The chain carries TRBV10-3 and TRBJ2-3; maybe TRBD2 (7 bases). The sample consisted of peripheral blood. The CDR3 loop reads CAIRERGAFTDTQYF. CDR3 DNA sequence: TGTGCCATCAGAGAACGGGGGGCCTTCACAGATACGCAGTATTTT.